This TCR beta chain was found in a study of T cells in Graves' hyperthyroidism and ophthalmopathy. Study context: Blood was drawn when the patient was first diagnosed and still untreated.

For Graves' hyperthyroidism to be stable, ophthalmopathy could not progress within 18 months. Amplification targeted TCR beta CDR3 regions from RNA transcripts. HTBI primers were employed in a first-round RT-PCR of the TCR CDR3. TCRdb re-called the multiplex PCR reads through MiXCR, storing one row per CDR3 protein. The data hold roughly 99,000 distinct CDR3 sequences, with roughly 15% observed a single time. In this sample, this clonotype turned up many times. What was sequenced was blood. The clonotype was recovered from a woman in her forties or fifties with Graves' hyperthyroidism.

The CDR3 here is CASSVLAGIGDTQYF. The CDR3 bases are TGCGCCAGCAGCGTTCTAGCGGGAATTGGGGATACGCAGTATTTT. This chain joins TRBV5-1 and TRBJ2-3, with TRBD2 identical over 9 bases. V dropped 4 bases and J dropped 6; count of bases not matched to a gene: 9. Germline values: CDR1 SGHRS, CDR2 YFSETQ. The CDR3 sequence is 15 residues long. Using reference TRBV5-1 and TRBJ2-3 for the parts outside the CDR3, the full variable domain is KAGVTQTPRYLIKTRGQQVTLSCSPISGHRSVSWYQQTPGQGLQFLFEYFSETQRNKGNFPGRFSGRQFSNSRSEMNVSTLELGDSALYLCASSVLAGIGDTQYFGPGTRLTVL.